These 32 T cell receptor beta chains were all obtained from the same sample, sequenced in a study of identical twins. TCRdb re-called the 5' RACE reads through MiXCR, storing one row per CDR3 protein. Among 400,000 to 650,000 distinct CDR3 sequences listed, less than 25% were seen once. These same data were also listed under a study on T cells expressing NK-cell markers.

Input material: CD4+ T cells sorted from blood. The receptor source for this set is a woman under 30 in good health.

The chain couples TRBV20-1 to TRBJ2-6; D unclear. Germline-derived CDR1 and CDR2 are DFQATT and SNEGSKA (reference sequence). Trimming stripped 2 bases from V and 0 bases from J, with 8 bases between. The CDR3 spans 15 residues. The CDR3 loop is CSARRLYSGANVLTF. The CDR3 nucleotides read TGCAGTGCTAGACGGCTGTACTCTGGGGCCAACGTCCTGACTTTC.

This chain joins TRBV20-1 and TRBJ1-1, with D maybe TRBD1 (5 bases). The CDR3 length is 14 residues. Germline CDR1 is DFQATT and CDR2 is SNEGSKA (reference sequence). V was cut by 6 bases and J by 1 base, with 15 bases left in between. The CDR3 sequence is CSAIGTSRNTEAFF. CDR3 in DNA: TGCAGTGCCATCGGGACCTCCCGGAACACTGAAGCTTTCTTT.

This chain links TRBV11-3 with TRBJ1-6; TRBD1 agrees at 9 bases. CDR1 is SGHNT and CDR2 is YENEEA in the germline V gene. CDR3 length equals 14 residues. V was clipped by 5 bases and J by 7 bases; unmatched bases: 3. The CDR3 is CASSETGGNSPLHF. Here the CDR3 DNA reads TGTGCCAGCAGCGAAACAGGGGGCAATTCACCCCTCCACTTT.

In its sample, this clonotype was seen a few times. The chain combines TRBV24-1 with TRBJ2-1, with TRBD2 matching 11 bases. This CDR3 region has 14 residues. The germline gives CDR1 KGHDR, CDR2 SFDVKD. V lost 7 bases and J lost 9; bases outside the gene matches: 7. Written as DNA, the CDR3 is TGTGCCACCAGCATAGCGGGAGGGCCTAGTGAGCAGTTCTTC. This encodes CATSIAGGPSEQFF.

The CDR3 DNA reads TGTGCCAGCAGCGTAGAAGGGGGAGACATTCAGTACTTC. Translation gives CASSVEGGDIQYF. This chain connects TRBV9 to TRBJ2-4, with D possibly being TRBD1 (6 bases). The V gene's germline CDR1 is SGDLS and CDR2 YYNGEE. The CDR3 runs to 13 residues. V was pared by 0 bases and J by 8 bases, with 9 bases between.

This clonotype was counted many times. V gene TRBV6-1 combines with J gene TRBJ1-2, with D unclear. Trimming took 3 bases from V and 5 from J, leaving 10 bases between them. The V gene's germline CDR1 is MNHNS and CDR2 SASEGT. The CDR3 sequence is 13 residues long. The CDR3 loop reads CASSEFAHYGYTF. The CDR3 nucleotides read TGTGCCAGCAGTGAGTTCGCGCATTATGGCTACACCTTC.

This clonotype was counted a few times. V usage is TRBV12-3 or TRBV12-4 and J usage is TRBJ2-5; D gene uncertain. The V end lost 6 bases, the J end lost 2 bases, and 13 bases lay between the germline ends. The CDR3 loop spans 14 amino acids. The CDR3: CASSPPISQETQYF. CDR3 bases: TGTGCCAGCAGCCCCCCGATCTCTCAAGAGACCCAGTACTTC.

The V gene is TRBV20-1, the J gene TRBJ2-3; 11 nucleotides match TRBD2. Germline trimming cut 4 bases from V and 2 bases from J; bases unmatched to any gene: 5. Germline CDR1 is DFQATT and CDR2 is SNEGSKA (reference sequence). The CDR3 is made up of 15 amino acids. This chain's CDR3 is CSATLAGGTTDTQYF. The CDR3 DNA sequence: TGCAGTGCTACCCTAGCGGGAGGAACCACAGATACGCAGTATTTT.

This clonotype was counted between two and nine times. The chain is built from TRBV4-3 and TRBJ1-1, with D uncertain. Looked up from germline, CDR1 is LGHNA and CDR2 is YSLEER. The CDR3 sequence is 14 residues long. V was cut by 0 bases and J by 3 bases, with 8 bases left in between. Here the CDR3 reads CASSQDPSDTEAFF. The CDR3 DNA reads as TGCGCCAGCAGCCAAGACCCCAGTGACACTGAAGCTTTCTTT.

V is TRBV4-3 and J is TRBJ2-7; no clear D gene. Germline V lookup: CDR1 LGHNA, CDR2 YSLEER. Deletions cut 4 bases from V and 2 bases from J, with 12 bases between. The CDR3 totals 14 residues. This CDR3 is CASSPKELPYEQYF. CDR3 nucleotide sequence: TGCGCCAGCAGCCCCAAAGAACTCCCCTACGAGCAGTACTTC.

This rearrangement joins TRBV5-1 to TRBJ2-6; a weak D match, TRBD2 (6 bases). V lost 7 bases to trimming and J lost 3 bases, with 14 bases between them. The V gene's germline CDR1 is SGHRS and CDR2 YFSETQ. The CDR3 is made up of 15 amino acids. This chain's CDR3 is CASGNLASGANVLTF. CDR3 nucleotide sequence: TGCGCCAGCGGTAACCTAGCGAGTGGGGCCAACGTCCTGACTTTC. The whole variable domain, remainder taken from reference TRBV5-1 and TRBJ2-6, is KAGVTQTPRYLIKTRGQQVTLSCSPISGHRSVSWYQQTPGQGLQFLFEYFSETQRNKGNFPGRFSGRQFSNSRSEMNVSTLELGDSALYLCASGNLASGANVLTFGAGSRLTVL.

This clonotype was observed a handful of times. The CDR3 loop is CASSLGTSGPSSYNEQFF. CDR3 in DNA: TGTGCCAGCAGTTTAGGGACTAGCGGGCCGAGCTCCTACAATGAGCAGTTCTTC. The chain recombines TRBV12-3 or TRBV12-4 with TRBJ2-1; 11 nucleotides match TRBD2. The CDR3 has 18 residues. Germline trimming cut 1 base from V and 0 bases from J; bases unmatched to any gene: 5.

The chain recombines TRBV12-3 or TRBV12-4 with TRBJ1-4; 7 bases line up with TRBD1. This CDR3 is built from 14 residues. With V trimmed by 6 bases and J by 5 bases, 6 bases remained unmatched. The CDR3 sequence is CASRPGQPNEKLFF. CDR3 DNA: TGTGCCAGCAGACCGGGACAGCCGAATGAAAAACTGTTTTTT.

This clonotype has a handful of counts. The CDR3 region has the DNA TGCAGTGCTAGGGCAAACAGGGGATTACACGAGCAGTACTTC. It codes for CSARANRGLHEQYF. The gene calls are TRBV20-1 and TRBJ2-7; 7 bases line up with TRBD1. Germline CDR1 DFQATT, CDR2 SNEGSKA (reference sequence). This CDR3 comprises 14 residues. Unmatched junction bases numbered 10, after V lost 3 bases and J lost 5 bases.

This clonotype occurred a few times. The chain carries TRBV13 and TRBJ2-3; D possibly matches TRBD1 or TRBD2 (5 bases each). The CDR3 sequence is 16 residues long. Trimming removed 0 bases at V and 2 bases at J, with 12 bases between. Germline loops: CDR1 PRHDT, CDR2 FYEKMQ (reference sequence). CDR3 protein: CASSLGGRRTTDTQYF. In DNA, the CDR3 is TGTGCCAGCAGCTTAGGGGGACGGAGAACCACAGATACGCAGTATTTT.

This clonotype has at least ten counts. The rearrangement links TRBV12-3 or TRBV12-4 to TRBJ2-3; D possibly corresponds to TRBD2 (7 bases). The CDR3 spans 12 residues. V was trimmed by 3 bases and J by 14 bases, leaving 15 bases between them. The CDR3 bases are TGTGCCAGCAGTTTGGGGCGGGGGCCGGGGTATTTT. Its translation: CASSLGRGPGYF.

The chain couples TRBV5-1 to TRBJ2-1; 10 nucleotides align to TRBD2. Trimming cost V 0 bases and J 15 bases; bases outside gene matches: 6. The CDR3 runs 13 residues. CDR1 SGHRS and CDR2 YFSETQ come from the germline V gene. CDR3 DNA: TGCGCCAGCAGCTTGGAGCGGGAGGGTTTGGCGTTCTTC. It yields the protein CASSLEREGLAFF.

The gene calls are TRBV6-5 and TRBJ2-6, with D possibly TRBD2 on 6 matching bases. With 2 bases removed from V and 9 bases from J, the gap between germline ends came to 11 bases. CDR1 MNHEY and CDR2 SVGAGI come from the germline V gene. The CDR3 is 14 residues long. The CDR3 is CASSYPSEGNVLTF. Here the CDR3 DNA reads TGTGCCAGCAGTTACCCCTCGGAGGGCAACGTCCTGACTTTC.

The chain has TRBV29-1 and TRBJ2-5; D is tentatively TRBD1 or TRBD2 (5 bases each). CDR1 SQVTM and CDR2 ANQGSEA come from the germline V gene. There are 14 residues in the CDR3. Trimming took off 5 bases at V and 5 bases at J, with 18 bases between the two ends. CDR3 residues: CSVPSGTLRETQYF. The CDR3, as DNA: TGCAGCGTTCCTTCCGGGACCCTTCGGGAGACCCAGTACTTC.

This rearrangement joins TRBV30 to TRBJ2-7; 7 positions agree with TRBD1. Unmatched junction bases numbered 9, after V lost 4 bases and J lost 6 bases. Germline V gene sequence: CDR1 GTSNPN, CDR2 SVGIG (reference sequence). The CDR3 covers 13 residues. CDR3 DNA sequence: TGTGCCTGGATTCAGGGGGTTGGAACCGAGCAGTACTTC. It encodes CAWIQGVGTEQYF.

This clonotype showed up just a few times. The rearrangement joins TRBV11-2 to TRBJ2-7; TRBD2 matches at 14 bases. CDR1 is SGHAT and CDR2 is FQNNGV in the germline V gene. The CDR3 totals 15 residues. J lost 8 bases, V lost 6 bases, and 9 bases had no gene match. DNA of the CDR3: TGTGCCAGCAGTCCCCCAGGGACTAGCGGGAGAAAGCAGTACTTC. Translated: CASSPPGTSGRKQYF.

This clonotype was seen a few times. The rearrangement links TRBV29-1 to TRBJ1-5; 8 nucleotides agree with TRBD1. With 6 bases clipped from V and 2 bases from J, the junction kept 3 bases outside the gene matches. CDR3 length: 13 residues. Germline V gives CDR1 SQVTM, CDR2 ANQGSEA. The DNA of the CDR3 is TGCAGCGTGAGGGGACAGGGCAATCAGCCCCAGCATTTT. Protein: CSVRGQGNQPQHF.

This clonotype has a count of ten or more. The chain couples TRBV7-9 to TRBJ1-3, with D perhaps TRBD1 (5 bases). Trimming removed 6 bases at V and 3 bases at J, with 12 bases between. Germline V gene sequence: CDR1 SEHNR, CDR2 FQNEAQ (reference sequence). The CDR3 totals 14 residues. CDR3 bases: TGTGCCAGCAGAGCGTCCGGGGGTGGAAACACCATATATTTT. Protein product: CASRASGGGNTIYF.

CDR3 region: CASSYPPGPSSYEQYF. CDR3 DNA sequence: TGTGCCAGCAGTTACCCACCGGGCCCTAGCTCCTACGAGCAGTACTTC. The chain combines TRBV6-5 with TRBJ2-7, with no clear D. V dropped 2 bases and J dropped 0 bases, with 14 bases sitting between them. This CDR3 contains 16 residues. The germline V gene encodes CDR1 MNHEY and CDR2 SVGAGI.

This clonotype was detected ten times or more. The rearrangement links TRBV29-1 to TRBJ2-7; D gene uncertain. The CDR3 extends over 13 amino acids. V lost 4 bases, J lost 6 bases, and 16 bases lay in between. Germline V gives CDR1 SQVTM, CDR2 ANQGSEA. The CDR3 bases are TGCAGCGTTGGGATTCTACAAACTTCCGAGCAGTACTTC. It encodes CSVGILQTSEQYF.

This clonotype was recorded a few times. J is TRBJ2-6 and V is TRBV6-5; 7 nucleotides agree with TRBD1. This CDR3 is built from 15 residues. CDR1 MNHEY and CDR2 SVGAGI come from the germline V gene. V dropped 4 bases and J dropped 4; count of bases not matched to a gene: 4. CDR3 nucleotide sequence: TGTGCCAGCAGTTCTCAGGGGGTAGGGGCCAACGTCCTGACTTTC. Its translation is CASSSQGVGANVLTF.

This chain uses TRBV5-1 with TRBJ1-2; tentative D call: TRBD1 (6 bases). The V end lost 6 bases, the J end lost 4 bases, and 16 bases lay between the germline ends. The CDR3 spans 14 residues. Germline V lookup: CDR1 SGHRS, CDR2 YFSETQ. Here the CDR3 DNA reads TGCGCCAGCACCCCGGGACATAGCTTCTATGGCTACACCTTC. This encodes CASTPGHSFYGYTF.

This clonotype came up a few times. The chain recombines TRBV5-1 with TRBJ2-1, with D unresolved. The germline gives CDR1 SGHRS, CDR2 YFSETQ. The CDR3 consists of 11 residues. Trimming removed 0 bases at V and 15 bases at J, with 10 bases between. CDR3 amino acids: CASSLERVPFF. The CDR3, as DNA: TGCGCCAGCAGCTTGGAAAGGGTTCCGTTCTTC.

Turning to this clonotype: Mismatch with germline at one junction end may stem from a read error. V usage is TRBV20-1 and J usage is TRBJ2-3, with 9 bases matching TRBD2. CDR3 size: 17 residues. Looked up from germline, CDR1 is DFQATT and CDR2 is SNEGSKA (reference sequence). CDR3 sequence (DNA): TGCTGTGCTAGAGATCGACTAGCGGAAACCGTCGTAGATACGCAGTATTTT. Protein: CCARDRLAETVVDTQYF.

This chain joins TRBV29-1 and TRBJ2-5, with TRBD1 identical over 11 bases. The CDR3 loop spans 15 amino acids. Germline V gene sequence: CDR1 SQVTM, CDR2 ANQGSEA. V trimming: 4 bases; J trimming: 7 bases; junction bases outside the gene matches: 11. The DNA for the CDR3 is TGCAGCGTTGTAGGACAGGGGGCTAACCATGGGACCCAGTACTTC. Its translation is CSVVGQGANHGTQYF. The full variable domain, in which reference TRBV29-1 and TRBJ2-5 provide the parts outside the CDR3, is SAVISQKPSRDICQRGTSLTIQCQVDSQVTMMFWYRQQPGQSLTLIATANQGSEATYESGFVIDKFPISRPNLTFSTLTVSNMSPEDSSIYLCSVVGQGANHGTQYFGPGTRLLVL.

This clonotype has a handful of counts. J is TRBJ2-7 and V is TRBV11-2; D remains unclear. V was clipped by 10 bases and J by 6 bases, with 13 bases between them. CDR1 is SGHAT and CDR2 is FQNNGV in the germline V gene. The CDR3 totals 11 residues. CDR3 residues: CATLDGFEQYF. Written as DNA, the CDR3 is TGTGCCACTCTGGACGGATTCGAGCAGTACTTC.

The chain is built from TRBV20-1 and TRBJ2-3; D possibly matches TRBD1 or TRBD2 (6 bases each). The V end was cut by 5 bases, the J end by 4 bases, with 16 bases between. The CDR3 sequence is 14 residues long. CDR1 DFQATT and CDR2 SNEGSKA come from the germline V gene (reference sequence). CDR3 sequence: CSAAPVEGADTQYF. CDR3 nucleotides: TGCAGTGCTGCCCCAGTGGAGGGGGCAGATACGCAGTATTTT.